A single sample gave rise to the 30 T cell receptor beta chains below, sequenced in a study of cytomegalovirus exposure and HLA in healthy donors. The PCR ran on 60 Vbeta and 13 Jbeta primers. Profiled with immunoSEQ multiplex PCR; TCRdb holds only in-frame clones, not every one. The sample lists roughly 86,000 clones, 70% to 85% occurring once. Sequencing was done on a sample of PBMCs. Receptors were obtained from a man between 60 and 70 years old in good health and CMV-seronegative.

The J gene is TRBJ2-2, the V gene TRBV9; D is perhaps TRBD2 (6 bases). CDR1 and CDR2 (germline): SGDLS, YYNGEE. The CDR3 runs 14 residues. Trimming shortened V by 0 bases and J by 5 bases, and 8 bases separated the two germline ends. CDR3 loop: CASSVAGVTGELFF. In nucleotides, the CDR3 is TGTGCCAGCAGCGTAGCGGGAGTAACCGGGGAGCTGTTTTTT.

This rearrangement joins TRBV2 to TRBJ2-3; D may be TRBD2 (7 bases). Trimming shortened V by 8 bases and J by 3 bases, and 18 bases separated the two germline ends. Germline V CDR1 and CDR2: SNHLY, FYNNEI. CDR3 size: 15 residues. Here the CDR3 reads CASRGRGIGTDTQYF. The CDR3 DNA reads TGTGCCAGCCGGGGGAGGGGGATCGGGACAGATACGCAGTATTTT. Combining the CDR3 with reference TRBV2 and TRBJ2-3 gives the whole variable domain EPEVTQTPSHQVTQMGQEVILRCVPISNHLYFYWYRQILGQKVEFLVSFYNNEISEKSEIFDDQFSVERPDGSNFTLKIRSTKLEDSAMYFCASRGRGIGTDTQYFGPGTRLTVL.

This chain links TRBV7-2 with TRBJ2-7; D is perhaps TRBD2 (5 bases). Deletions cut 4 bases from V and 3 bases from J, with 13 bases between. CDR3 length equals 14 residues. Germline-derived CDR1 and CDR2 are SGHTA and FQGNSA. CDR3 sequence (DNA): TGTGCCAGCAGCTATAACAGCGGTAGCTACGAGCAGTACTTC. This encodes CASSYNSGSYEQYF.

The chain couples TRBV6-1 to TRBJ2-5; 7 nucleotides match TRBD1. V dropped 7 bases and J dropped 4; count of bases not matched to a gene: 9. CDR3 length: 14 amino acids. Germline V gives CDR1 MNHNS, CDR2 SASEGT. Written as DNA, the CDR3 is TGTGCCAGCACCCGGTGGGCAGGGGGAGAGACCCAGTACTTC. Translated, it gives CASTRWAGGETQYF.

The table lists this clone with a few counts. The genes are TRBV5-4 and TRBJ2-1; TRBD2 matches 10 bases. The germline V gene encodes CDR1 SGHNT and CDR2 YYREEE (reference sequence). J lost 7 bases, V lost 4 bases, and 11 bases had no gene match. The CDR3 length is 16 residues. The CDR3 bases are TGTGCCAGCAGCCGCCCAGCGGGGGGGCTCGAGAATGAGCAGTTCTTC. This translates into CASSRPAGGLENEQFF.

CDR3 amino acids: CASSPQTANTGELFF. The DNA of the CDR3 is TGTGCCAGCAGCCCACAGACGGCGAACACCGGGGAGCTGTTTTTT. This chain uses TRBV6-5 with TRBJ2-2, with D uncertain. Trimming took off 6 bases at V and 0 bases at J, with 11 bases between the two ends. This CDR3 has 15 residues. Germline assignment: CDR1 MNHEY and CDR2 SVGAGI.

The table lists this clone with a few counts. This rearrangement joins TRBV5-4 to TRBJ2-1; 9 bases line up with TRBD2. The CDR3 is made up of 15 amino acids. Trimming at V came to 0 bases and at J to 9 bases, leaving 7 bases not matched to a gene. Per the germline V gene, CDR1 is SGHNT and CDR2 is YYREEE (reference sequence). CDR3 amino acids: CASSLGGRARGEQFF. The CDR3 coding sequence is TGTGCCAGCAGCTTGGGCGGGAGGGCCCGGGGTGAGCAGTTCTTC.

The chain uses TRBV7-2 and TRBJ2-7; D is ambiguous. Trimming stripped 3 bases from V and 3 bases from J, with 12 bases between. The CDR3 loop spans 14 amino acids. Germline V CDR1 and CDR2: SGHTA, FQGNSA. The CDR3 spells CASSFGSARYEQYF. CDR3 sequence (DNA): TGTGCCAGCAGCTTCGGGTCAGCGCGCTACGAGCAGTACTTC.

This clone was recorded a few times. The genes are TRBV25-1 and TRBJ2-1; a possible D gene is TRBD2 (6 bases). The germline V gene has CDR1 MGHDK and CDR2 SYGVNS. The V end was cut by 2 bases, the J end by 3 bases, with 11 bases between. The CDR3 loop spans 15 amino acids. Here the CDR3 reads CASSEGSGFYNEQFF. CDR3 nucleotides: TGTGCCAGCAGTGAAGGTAGCGGTTTCTACAATGAGCAGTTCTTC.

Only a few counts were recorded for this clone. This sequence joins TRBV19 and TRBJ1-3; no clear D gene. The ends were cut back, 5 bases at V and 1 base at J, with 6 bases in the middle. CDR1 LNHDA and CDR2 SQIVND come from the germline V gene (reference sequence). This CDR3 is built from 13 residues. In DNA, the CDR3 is TGTGCCAGTAGTTATTTGTCTGGAAACACCATATATTTT. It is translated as CASSYLSGNTIYF. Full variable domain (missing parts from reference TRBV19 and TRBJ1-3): DGGITQSPKYLFRKEGQNVTLSCEQNLNHDAMYWYRQDPGQGLRLIYYSQIVNDFQKGDIAEGYSVSREKKESFPLTVTSAQKNPTAFYLCASSYLSGNTIYFGEGSWLTVV.

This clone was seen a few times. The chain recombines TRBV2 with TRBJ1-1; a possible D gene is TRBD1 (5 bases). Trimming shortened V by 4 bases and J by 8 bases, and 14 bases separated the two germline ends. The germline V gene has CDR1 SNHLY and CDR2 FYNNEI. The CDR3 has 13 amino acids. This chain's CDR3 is CASSATQAGEAFF. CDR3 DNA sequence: TGTGCCAGCAGTGCTACCCAAGCAGGGGAAGCTTTCTTT.

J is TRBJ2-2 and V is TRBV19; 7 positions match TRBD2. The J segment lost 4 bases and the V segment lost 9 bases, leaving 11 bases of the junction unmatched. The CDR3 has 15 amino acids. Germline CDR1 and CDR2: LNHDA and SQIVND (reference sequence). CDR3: CASHRGVYLTGELFF. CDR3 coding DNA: TGTGCCAGCCATCGGGGGGTTTACCTCACCGGGGAGCTGTTTTTT.

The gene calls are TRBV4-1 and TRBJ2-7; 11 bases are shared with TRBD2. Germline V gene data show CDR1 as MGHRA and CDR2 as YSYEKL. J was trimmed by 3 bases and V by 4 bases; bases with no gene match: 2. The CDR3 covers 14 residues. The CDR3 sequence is CASSRTSGFYEQYF. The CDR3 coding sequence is TGCGCCAGCAGCCGGACTAGCGGGTTCTACGAGCAGTACTTC.

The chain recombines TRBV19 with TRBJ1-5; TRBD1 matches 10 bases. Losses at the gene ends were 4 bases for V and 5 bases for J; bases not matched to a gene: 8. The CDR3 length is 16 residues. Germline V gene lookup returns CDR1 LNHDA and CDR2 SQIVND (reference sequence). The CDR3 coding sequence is TGTGCCAGTAGTAACGTAAGGGACAGGGGAGATCAGCCCCAGCATTTT. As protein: CASSNVRDRGDQPQHF.

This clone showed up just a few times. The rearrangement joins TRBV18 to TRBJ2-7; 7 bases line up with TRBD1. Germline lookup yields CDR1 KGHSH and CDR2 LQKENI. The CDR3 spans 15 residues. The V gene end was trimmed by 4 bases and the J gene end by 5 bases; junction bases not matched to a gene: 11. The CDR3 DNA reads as TGTGCCAGCTCACTCCTGGGACAGCATAAAGACGAGCAGTACTTC. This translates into CASSLLGQHKDEQYF.

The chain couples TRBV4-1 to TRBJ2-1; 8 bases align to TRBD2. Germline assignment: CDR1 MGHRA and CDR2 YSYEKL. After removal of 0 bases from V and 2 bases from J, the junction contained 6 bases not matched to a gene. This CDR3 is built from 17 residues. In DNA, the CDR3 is TGCGCCAGCAGCCAAGATCAGGAGCGGGAGCCCTACAATGAGCAGTTCTTC. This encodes CASSQDQEREPYNEQFF.

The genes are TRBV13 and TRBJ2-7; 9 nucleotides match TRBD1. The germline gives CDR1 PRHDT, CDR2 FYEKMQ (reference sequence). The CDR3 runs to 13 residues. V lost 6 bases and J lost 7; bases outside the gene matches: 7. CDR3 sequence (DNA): TGTGCCAGCAGAACACAGGGGGCAGGTGAGCAGTACTTC. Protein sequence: CASRTQGAGEQYF.

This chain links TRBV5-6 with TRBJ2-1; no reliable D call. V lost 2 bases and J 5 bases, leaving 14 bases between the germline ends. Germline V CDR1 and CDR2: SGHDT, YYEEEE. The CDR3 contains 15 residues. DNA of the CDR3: TGTGCCAGCAGCTTTTACTCAGTGGGCAACAATGAGCAGTTCTTC. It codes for CASSFYSVGNNEQFF.

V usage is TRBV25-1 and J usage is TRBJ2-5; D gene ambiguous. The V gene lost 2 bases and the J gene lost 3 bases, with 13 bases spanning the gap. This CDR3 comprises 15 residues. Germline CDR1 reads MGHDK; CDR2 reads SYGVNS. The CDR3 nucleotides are TGTGCCAGCAGTGAAGGGTTTGAGGCTAAAGAGACCCAGTACTTC. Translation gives CASSEGFEAKETQYF. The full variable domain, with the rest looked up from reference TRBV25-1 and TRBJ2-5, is EADIYQTPRYLVIGTGKKITLECSQTMGHDKMYWYQQDPGMELHLIHYSYGVNSTEKGDLSSESTVSRIRTEHFPLTLESARPSHTSQYLCASSEGFEAKETQYFGPGTRLLVL.

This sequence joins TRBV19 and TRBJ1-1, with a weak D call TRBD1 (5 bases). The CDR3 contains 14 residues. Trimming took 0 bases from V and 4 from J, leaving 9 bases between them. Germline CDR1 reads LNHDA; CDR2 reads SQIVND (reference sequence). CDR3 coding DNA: TGTGCCAGTAGTATAGATCCCAGGGCCACTGAAGCTTTCTTT. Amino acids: CASSIDPRATEAFF.

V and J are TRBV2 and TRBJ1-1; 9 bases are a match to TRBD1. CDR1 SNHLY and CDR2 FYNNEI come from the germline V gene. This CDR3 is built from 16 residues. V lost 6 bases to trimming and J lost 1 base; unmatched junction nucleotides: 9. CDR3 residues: CASREDRGGRNTEAFF. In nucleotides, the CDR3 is TGTGCCAGCAGGGAGGACAGGGGCGGGAGGAACACTGAAGCTTTCTTT.

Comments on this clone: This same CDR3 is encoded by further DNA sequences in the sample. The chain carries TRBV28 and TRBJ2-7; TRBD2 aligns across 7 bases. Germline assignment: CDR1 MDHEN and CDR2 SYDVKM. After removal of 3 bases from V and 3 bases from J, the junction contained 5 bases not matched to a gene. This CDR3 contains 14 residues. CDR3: CASSFPGDYYEQYF. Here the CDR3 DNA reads TGTGCCAGCAGTTTTCCCGGGGACTACTACGAGCAGTACTTC.

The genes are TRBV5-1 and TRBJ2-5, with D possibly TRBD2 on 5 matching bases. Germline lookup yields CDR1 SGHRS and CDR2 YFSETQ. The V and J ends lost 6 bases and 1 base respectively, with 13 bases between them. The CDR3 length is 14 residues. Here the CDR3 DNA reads TGCGCCAGCACCGAGGGCAGCACCCAAGAGACCCAGTACTTC. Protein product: CASTEGSTQETQYF.

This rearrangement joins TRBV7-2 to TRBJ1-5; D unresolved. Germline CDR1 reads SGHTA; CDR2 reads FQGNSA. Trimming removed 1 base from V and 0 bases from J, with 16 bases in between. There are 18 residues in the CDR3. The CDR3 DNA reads TGTGCCAGCAGCTTAGGCCACGGCCGCGGTGATAGCAATCAGCCCCAGCATTTT. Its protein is CASSLGHGRGDSNQPQHF.

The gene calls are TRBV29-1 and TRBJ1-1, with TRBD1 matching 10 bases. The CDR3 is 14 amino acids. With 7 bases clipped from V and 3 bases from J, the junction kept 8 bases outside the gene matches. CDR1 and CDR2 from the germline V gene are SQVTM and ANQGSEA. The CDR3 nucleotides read TGCAGCGCCGGGACAGGGGTTGGGGACACTGAAGCTTTCTTT. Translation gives CSAGTGVGDTEAFF.

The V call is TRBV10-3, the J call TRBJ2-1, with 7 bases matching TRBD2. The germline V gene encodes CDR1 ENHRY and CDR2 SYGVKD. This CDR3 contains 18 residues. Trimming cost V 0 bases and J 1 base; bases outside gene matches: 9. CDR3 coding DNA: TGTGCCATCAGTGAGTCGATGCGGGAGTTTGGTTCCTACAATGAGCAGTTCTTC. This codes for CAISESMREFGSYNEQFF.

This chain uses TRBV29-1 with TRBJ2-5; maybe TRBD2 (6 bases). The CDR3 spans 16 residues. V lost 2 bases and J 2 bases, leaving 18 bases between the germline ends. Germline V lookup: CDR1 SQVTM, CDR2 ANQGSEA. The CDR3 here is CSVEISGRMVQETQYF. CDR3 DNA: TGCAGCGTTGAAATTAGCGGTAGGATGGTACAAGAGACCCAGTACTTC. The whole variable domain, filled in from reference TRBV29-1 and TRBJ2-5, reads SAVISQKPSRDICQRGTSLTIQCQVDSQVTMMFWYRQQPGQSLTLIATANQGSEATYESGFVIDKFPISRPNLTFSTLTVSNMSPEDSSIYLCSVEISGRMVQETQYFGPGTRLLVL.

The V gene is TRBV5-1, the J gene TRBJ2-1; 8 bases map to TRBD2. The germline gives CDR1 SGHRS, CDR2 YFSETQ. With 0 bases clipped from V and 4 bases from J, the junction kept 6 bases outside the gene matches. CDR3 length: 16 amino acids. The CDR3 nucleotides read TGCGCCAGCAGCTTGGGGAATAGCGGGAAGTACAATGAGCAGTTCTTC. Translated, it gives CASSLGNSGKYNEQFF. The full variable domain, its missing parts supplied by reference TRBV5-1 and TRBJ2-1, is KAGVTQTPRYLIKTRGQQVTLSCSPISGHRSVSWYQQTPGQGLQFLFEYFSETQRNKGNFPGRFSGRQFSNSRSEMNVSTLELGDSALYLCASSLGNSGKYNEQFFGPGTRLTVL.

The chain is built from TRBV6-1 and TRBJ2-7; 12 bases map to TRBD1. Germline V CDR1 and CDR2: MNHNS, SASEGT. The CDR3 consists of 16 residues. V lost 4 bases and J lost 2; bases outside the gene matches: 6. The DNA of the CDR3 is TGTGCCAGCAGTGGAACCGGGACAGGGGGCCCCTACGAGCAGTACTTC. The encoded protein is CASSGTGTGGPYEQYF.

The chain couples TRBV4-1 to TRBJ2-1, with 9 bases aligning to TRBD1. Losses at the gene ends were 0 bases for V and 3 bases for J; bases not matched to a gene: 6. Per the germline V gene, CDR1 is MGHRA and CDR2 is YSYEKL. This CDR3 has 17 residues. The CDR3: CASSQDPGTGNYNEQFF. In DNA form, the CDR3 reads TGCGCCAGCAGCCAAGATCCCGGGACAGGGAACTACAATGAGCAGTTCTTC.